The subject of this entry is one T cell receptor (beta chain). Its antigen is as yet unknown. Library input was 1.5 to 2 micrograms of DNA from cryopreserved PBMCs. The data are from a study of cytotoxic CD8 clonotypes in ibrutinib-treated CLL. Findings of the study overall: Ibrutinib response saw clonality rise, and progression saw it return toward baseline. Lymph node repertoires were not studied, and sampling times were unmatched. Treatment saw public clonotypes, which were uncommon, either contract or stay stable.

Assay used: immunoSEQ multiplex PCR; TCRdb lists only in-frame clones, some missing. The repertoire holds hundreds of thousands of clones, with approximately 75% as singletons. Sequenced material: PBMCs, taken after 12 months of ibrutinib treatment. The clonotype originates from a human donor with chronic lymphocytic leukemia.

CDR3: CASGTSGRYNEQFF. The DNA for the CDR3 is TGTGCCTCAGGAACTAGTGGACGCTACAATGAGCAGTTCTTC. The J gene is TRBJ2-1, the V gene TRBV30; possibly TRBD2 for D (5 bases). From germline, CDR1 is GTSNPN and CDR2 SVGIG (reference sequence). The CDR3 runs 14 residues. Trimming removed 7 bases at V and 3 bases at J, with 16 bases between.